The 14 T cell receptor beta chains given below trace back to one sample, sequenced in a study of shared clonotypes between healthy human individuals. The repertoire was sequenced with immunoSEQ multiplex PCR; TCRdb's copy has only in-frame clones and lacks some. There are about 590,000 clones in the sample; roughly 96% occur only once, and 0.085% to 0.11% lies in the top ten. It was CD45RO-negative cells, positively selected for CCR7, that made up naive CD8 cells, with terminally differentiated effector memory CD45RA+ cells excluded. Sequenced input: naive CD8+ T cells sorted from blood. The source of these receptors is a woman under 40 in good health.

The chain links TRBV2 to TRBJ2-3; no definite D call. The V gene lost 7 bases and the J gene lost 3 bases, with 8 bases spanning the gap. Germline V lookup: CDR1 SNHLY, CDR2 FYNNEI. The CDR3 spans 12 residues. CDR3 coding DNA: TGTGCCAGCAACGACGGTACAGATACGCAGTATTTT. Translated: CASNDGTDTQYF.

This CDR3 reads CASSQSSLGQGEKFF. The CDR3 DNA reads as TGTGCCAGCAGTCAATCGTCACTAGGGCAGGGCGAGAAGTTCTTC. The chain is built from TRBV6-5 and TRBJ2-1; possibly TRBD1 or TRBD2 for D (5 bases each). Trimming took 5 bases from V and 14 from J, leaving 25 bases between them. Germline CDR1 is MNHEY and CDR2 is SVGAGI. CDR3 length: 15 amino acids.

The chain uses TRBV5-5 and TRBJ2-7; TRBD1 is a possible D gene (6 bases). Germline V gives CDR1 SGHKS, CDR2 YYEKEE (reference sequence). The CDR3 contains 15 residues. Trimming cost V 0 bases and J 3 bases, with 13 bases left between them. CDR3 sequence reads: CASSLVSAGDYEQYF. The CDR3 nucleotides read TGTGCCAGCAGCTTGGTGTCGGCAGGGGACTACGAGCAGTACTTC.

Concerning this clone: The sample carries other DNA sequences with the same CDR3. The rearrangement joins TRBV4-1 to TRBJ2-1; the D gene is possibly TRBD2 (5 bases). Per the germline V gene, CDR1 is MGHRA and CDR2 is YSYEKL. Deletions cut 4 bases from V and 3 bases from J, with 7 bases between. This CDR3 is 13 amino acids long. CDR3 sequence: CASSPRDYNEQFF. As DNA, the CDR3 is TGCGCCAGCAGCCCCCGGGACTACAATGAGCAGTTCTTC.

The V gene is TRBV27, the J gene TRBJ2-5; the match to TRBD1 covers 10 bases. The CDR3 sequence is 15 residues long. J lost 1 base, V lost 8 bases, and 7 bases had no gene match. The germline gives CDR1 MNHEY, CDR2 SMNVEV (reference sequence). DNA of the CDR3: TGTGCCAGCCGGGACAGGGGACTCATCCAAGAGACCCAGTACTTC. Translation: CASRDRGLIQETQYF.

This clone was seen a single time. The rearrangement joins TRBV5-1 to TRBJ1-1; D call uncertain. Looked up from germline, CDR1 is SGHRS and CDR2 is YFSETQ. This CDR3 region has 15 residues. Trimming shortened V by 4 bases and J by 1 base, and 14 bases separated the two germline ends. The CDR3 coding sequence is TGCGCCAGCAGCGAGAGAGGTCCGGCGAACACTGAAGCTTTCTTT. Encoded protein: CASSERGPANTEAFF.

This clone was counted once. The genes are TRBV7-6 and TRBJ2-1; D call uncertain. The germline V gene encodes CDR1 SGHVS and CDR2 FNYEAQ. The V end was cut by 2 bases, the J end by 6 bases, with 20 bases between. The CDR3 sequence is 17 residues long. The CDR3 spells CASSLTVPSESPNEQFF. The CDR3 DNA reads as TGTGCCAGCAGCTTAACGGTCCCTAGTGAATCCCCCAATGAGCAGTTCTTC. Variable domain in full (rest from reference TRBV7-6 and TRBJ2-1): GAGVSQSPRYKVTKRGQDVALRCDPISGHVSLYWYRQALGQGPEFLTYFNYEAQQDKSGLPNDRFSAERPEGSISTLTIQRTEQRDSAMYRCASSLTVPSESPNEQFFGPGTRLTVL.

The chain employs TRBV7-9 and TRBJ1-3, with TRBD1 matching 9 bases. Per germline, CDR1 SEHNR and CDR2 FQNEAQ (reference sequence). The CDR3 loop spans 17 amino acids. V shed 2 bases and J 4 bases; nucleotides not matched to a gene: 9. The CDR3 nucleotides read TGTGCCAGCAGCTTAAACTGGGGACAGGGAAAAGGAAACACCATATATTTT. It translates to CASSLNWGQGKGNTIYF. Full variable domain (missing parts from reference TRBV7-9 and TRBJ1-3): DTGVSQNPRHKITKRGQNVTFRCDPISEHNRLYWYRQTLGQGPEFLTYFQNEAQLEKSRLLSDRFSAERPKGSFSTLEIQRTEQGDSAMYLCASSLNWGQGKGNTIYFGEGSWLTVV.

This sequence joins TRBV14 and TRBJ1-2; D may be TRBD1 (5 bases). There are 16 residues in the CDR3. V gave up 0 bases and J gave up 4 bases, with 15 bases separating them. Looked up from germline, CDR1 is SGHDN and CDR2 is FVKESK. CDR3 nucleotides: TGTGCCAGCAGCCAAGATTTGGGACTCACGGGCTATGGCTACACCTTC. Translating gives CASSQDLGLTGYGYTF.

This sequence joins TRBV19 and TRBJ1-5, with D possibly TRBD1 on 5 matching bases. Trimming pared 3 bases from V and 7 bases from J, leaving 13 bases between. CDR1 and CDR2 from the germline V gene are LNHDA and SQIVND (reference sequence). The CDR3 runs to 14 residues. The CDR3 here is CASSIFIGDQPQHF. For the CDR3, the DNA is TGTGCCAGTAGTATCTTTATAGGGGACCAGCCCCAGCATTTT.

Remarks on this clone: This same CDR3 is encoded by further DNA sequences in the sample. The chain uses TRBV28 and TRBJ1-3, with a tentative D call TRBD1 (5 bases). The V gene lost 5 bases and the J gene lost 1 base, with 9 bases spanning the gap. The germline V gene has CDR1 MDHEN and CDR2 SYDVKM. The CDR3 has 14 amino acids. The CDR3 sequence: CASSLGGSGNTIYF. The CDR3 DNA sequence: TGTGCCAGCAGTCTTGGGGGGTCTGGAAACACCATATATTTT. The full variable domain, with the rest looked up from reference TRBV28 and TRBJ1-3, is DVKVTQSSRYLVKRTGEKVFLECVQDMDHENMFWYRQDPGLGLRLIYFSYDVKMKEKGDIPEGYSVSREKKERFSLILESASTNQTSMYLCASSLGGSGNTIYFGEGSWLTVV.

J is TRBJ1-2 and V is TRBV4-2, with 9 bases aligning to TRBD1. From germline, CDR1 is LGHNA and CDR2 YNFKEQ. CDR3 length: 16 residues. Trimming at V came to 6 bases and at J to 7 bases, leaving 15 bases not matched to a gene. The chain's CDR3 is CASSPGTGMRSGGYTF. The DNA of the CDR3 is TGTGCCAGCAGTCCCGGGACAGGGATGAGGAGCGGTGGCTACACCTTC.

The CDR3 DNA sequence: TGTGCCAGCAGTTTATTAGGGAGCACAGATACGCAGTATTTT. Translation gives CASSLLGSTDTQYF. The V and J genes are TRBV27 and TRBJ2-3; D remains ambiguous. Germline-derived CDR1 and CDR2 are MNHEY and SMNVEV (reference sequence). Trimming pared 1 base from V and 0 bases from J, leaving 5 bases between. The CDR3 extends over 14 amino acids.

The rearrangement uses TRBV11-2 and TRBJ2-1, with D possibly being TRBD1 or TRBD2 (5 bases each). Germline V CDR1 and CDR2: SGHAT, FQNNGV. CDR3 length: 18 amino acids. V lost 2 bases and J 4 bases, leaving 21 bases between the germline ends. The chain's CDR3 is CASSLLFRGPSGYNEQFF. CDR3 nucleotides: TGTGCCAGCAGCTTACTGTTTAGGGGACCCTCCGGGTACAATGAGCAGTTCTTC.